One and the same sample provided the 13 T cell receptor beta chains below, sequenced in a study of T cell clones after liver transplantation. Generated by immunoSEQ multiplex PCR, the TCRdb table keeps only in-frame clones and is missing some. The data contain more than 95,000 clones, around 83% of them seen just once; the ten biggest clones take up over 0.75%. This material consisted of CD4+ T cells from blood, taken before liver transplant. All receptors derive from a human donor who received a liver transplant.

V and J are TRBV6-5 and TRBJ1-5, with D perhaps TRBD1 (5 bases). This CDR3 region has 14 residues. Looked up from germline, CDR1 is MNHEY and CDR2 is SVGAGI. Trimming removed 6 bases at V and 7 bases at J, with 16 bases between. This CDR3 is CASSLTVRGQPQHF. CDR3 sequence (DNA): TGTGCCAGCAGCCTGACAGTTCGAGGACAGCCCCAGCATTTT.

The CDR3 nucleotides are TGTGCCAGTAGTATGGGGAGCGCCTACGAGCAGTACTTC. It encodes CASSMGSAYEQYF. This sequence joins TRBV19 and TRBJ2-7; a weak D match, TRBD2 (5 bases). Trimming shortened V by 3 bases and J by 2 bases, and 8 bases separated the two germline ends. Germline lookup yields CDR1 LNHDA and CDR2 SQIVND (reference sequence). The CDR3 is made up of 13 amino acids.

This chain links TRBV29-1 with TRBJ1-2; a possible D gene is TRBD1 (6 bases). V shed 8 bases and J shed 5 bases, with 18 bases lying between them. Germline V gene sequence: CDR1 SQVTM, CDR2 ANQGSEA. The CDR3 has 13 amino acids. In nucleotides, the CDR3 is TGCAGCTTCTTCAACCAGGGGCGGTATGGCTACACCTTC. Translating gives CSFFNQGRYGYTF.

The chain couples TRBV6-5 to TRBJ2-5, with a tentative D call TRBD2 (6 bases). The DNA end lines up better with TRBJ2-7; the J call may be wrong. CDR1 and CDR2 from the germline V gene are MNHEY and SVGAGI. The CDR3 length is 14 residues. Written as DNA, the CDR3 is TGTGCCAGCAGCACCAGGGACTCTACCTACGAGCAGTACTTC. It specifies CASSTRDSTYEQYF.

The chain links TRBV6-1 to TRBJ2-7, with unresolved D. Between the trimmed V and J ends, which lost 8 bases and 4 bases, there was a span of 12 bases. Germline V CDR1 and CDR2: MNHNS, SASEGT. CDR3 size: 12 residues. Here the CDR3 reads CASRLGVYEQYF. CDR3 in DNA: TGTGCCAGCCGACTGGGTGTATACGAGCAGTACTTC.

J is TRBJ1-3 and V is TRBV27; the match to TRBD1 covers 7 bases. This CDR3 region has 13 residues. J gave up 4 bases and V 5 bases, and 2 bases lay outside the gene matches. Germline CDR1 MNHEY, CDR2 SMNVEV (reference sequence). The CDR3, as DNA: TGTGCCAGCAGTCCGACAGGGGGAAACACCATATATTTT. Its translation is CASSPTGGNTIYF.

The gene calls are TRBV27 and TRBJ1-5; D might be TRBD1 (5 bases). V was pared by 5 bases and J by 0 bases, with 11 bases between. This CDR3 spans 15 amino acids. Germline lookup yields CDR1 MNHEY and CDR2 SMNVEV (reference sequence). In nucleotides, the CDR3 is TGTGCCAGCAGTCCAGGGTGGGATAGCAATCAGCCCCAGCATTTT. Encoded protein: CASSPGWDSNQPQHF.

The chain joins TRBV2 to TRBJ2-1; no reliable D call. The V gene lost 5 bases and the J gene lost 6 bases, with 14 bases spanning the gap. Looked up from germline, CDR1 is SNHLY and CDR2 is FYNNEI. This CDR3 spans 14 amino acids. The DNA for the CDR3 is TGTGCCAGCAGTTCCAGTCGATCCCGCAATGAGCAGTTCTTC. Translation: CASSSSRSRNEQFF.

A few counts support this clone. The chain has TRBV19 and TRBJ1-2; 7 positions agree with TRBD1. Trimming removed 5 bases from V and 3 bases from J; junction bases left unmatched: 6. There are 14 residues in the CDR3. The germline CDR1 and CDR2 sequences are LNHDA and SQIVND (reference sequence). The CDR3, as DNA: TGTGCCAGTAGTGTACGACAGGGTGACTATGGCTACACCTTC. It codes for CASSVRQGDYGYTF.

The rearrangement uses TRBV7-3 and TRBJ2-3; 7 nucleotides agree with TRBD2. V lost 4 bases to trimming and J lost 5 bases; unmatched junction nucleotides: 9. The CDR3 runs 15 residues. Germline V lookup: CDR1 SGHTA, CDR2 FQGTGA. Here the CDR3 DNA reads TGTGCCAGCAGCTCGGAGGGGAGGGTAGGAGATACGCAGTATTTT. It translates to CASSSEGRVGDTQYF.

The J gene is TRBJ2-1, the V gene TRBV9, with 7 nucleotides matching TRBD1. V lost 4 bases and J lost 4; bases outside the gene matches: 14. CDR1 is SGDLS and CDR2 is YYNGEE in the germline V gene. This CDR3 spans 17 amino acids. In nucleotides, the CDR3 is TGTGCCAGCAGCTCCCCCCTCGGGACAGAAGCTTACAATGAGCAGTTCTTC. The encoded protein is CASSSPLGTEAYNEQFF.

The rearrangement joins TRBV7-6 to TRBJ1-1, with D unresolved. Per germline, CDR1 SGHVS and CDR2 FNYEAQ. V was cut by 2 bases and J by 5 bases, with 12 bases left in between. The CDR3 totals 14 residues. The CDR3 DNA sequence: TGTGCCAGCAGCTTATCGTTCAAGGAGACTGAAGCTTTCTTT. Amino acids: CASSLSFKETEAFF.

In this sample, this clone turned up a few times. The chain links TRBV7-9 to TRBJ1-4, with D perhaps TRBD1 (6 bases). The CDR3 is made up of 14 amino acids. Germline V gene lookup returns CDR1 SEHNR and CDR2 FQNEAQ (reference sequence). The V and J ends lost 4 bases and 8 bases respectively, with 14 bases between them. The CDR3 protein is CASSSYRDEEKLFF. The CDR3 DNA reads TGTGCCAGCAGCTCTTACAGGGATGAGGAAAAACTGTTTTTT.